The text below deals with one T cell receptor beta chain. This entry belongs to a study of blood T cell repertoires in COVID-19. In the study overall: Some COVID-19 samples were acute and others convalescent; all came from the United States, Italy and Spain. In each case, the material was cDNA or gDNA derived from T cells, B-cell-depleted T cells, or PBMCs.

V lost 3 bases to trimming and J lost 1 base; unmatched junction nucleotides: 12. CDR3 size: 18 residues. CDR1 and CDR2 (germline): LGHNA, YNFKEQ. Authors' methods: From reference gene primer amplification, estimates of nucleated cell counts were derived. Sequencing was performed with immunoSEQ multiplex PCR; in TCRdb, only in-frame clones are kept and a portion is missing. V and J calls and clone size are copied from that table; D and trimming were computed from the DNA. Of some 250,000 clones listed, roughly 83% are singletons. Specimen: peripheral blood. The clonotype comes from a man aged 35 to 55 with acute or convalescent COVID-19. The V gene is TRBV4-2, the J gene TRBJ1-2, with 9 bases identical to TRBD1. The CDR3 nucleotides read TGTGCCAGCAGCCAGTATCCGGGACAGGGTGTAGGTAACTATGGCTACACCTTC. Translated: CASSQYPGQGVGNYGYTF.